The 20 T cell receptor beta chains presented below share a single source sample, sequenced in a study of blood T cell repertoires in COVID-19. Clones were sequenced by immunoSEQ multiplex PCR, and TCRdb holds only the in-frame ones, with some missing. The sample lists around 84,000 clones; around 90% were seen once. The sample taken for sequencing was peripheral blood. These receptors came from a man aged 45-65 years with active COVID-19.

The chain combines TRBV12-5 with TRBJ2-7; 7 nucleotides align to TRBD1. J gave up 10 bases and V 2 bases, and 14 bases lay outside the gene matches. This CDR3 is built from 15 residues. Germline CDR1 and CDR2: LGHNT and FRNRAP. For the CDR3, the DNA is TGTGCTAGTGGTTTGTGGAGAGGGACAGCACTGGATCAGTACTTC. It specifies CASGLWRGTALDQYF.

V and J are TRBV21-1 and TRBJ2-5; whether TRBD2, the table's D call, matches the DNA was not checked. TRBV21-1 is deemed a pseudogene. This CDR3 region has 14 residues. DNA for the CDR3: TGTGCCAGTAGGTTCCCGAGGTTTCAGGAGACCCAGTACTTC. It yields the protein CASRFPRFQETQYF.

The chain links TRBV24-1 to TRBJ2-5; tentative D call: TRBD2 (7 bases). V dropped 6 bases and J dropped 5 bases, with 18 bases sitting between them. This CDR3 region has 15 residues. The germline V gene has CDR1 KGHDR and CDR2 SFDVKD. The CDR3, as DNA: TGTGCCACCAGTCGCGCGCCGGGGGGCGCGGAGACCCAGTACTTC. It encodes CATSRAPGGAETQYF.

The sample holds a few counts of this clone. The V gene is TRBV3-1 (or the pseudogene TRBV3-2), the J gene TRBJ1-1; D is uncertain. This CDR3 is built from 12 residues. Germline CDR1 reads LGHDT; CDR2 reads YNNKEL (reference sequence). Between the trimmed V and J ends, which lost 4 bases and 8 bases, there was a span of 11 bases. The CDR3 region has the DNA TGTGCCAGCAGCCGACTGAAAGACGAAGCTTTCTTT. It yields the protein CASSRLKDEAFF.

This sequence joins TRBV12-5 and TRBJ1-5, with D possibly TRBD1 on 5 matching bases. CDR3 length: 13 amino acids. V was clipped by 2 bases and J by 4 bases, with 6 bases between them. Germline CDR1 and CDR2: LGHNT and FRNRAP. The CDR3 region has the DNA TGTGCTAGTGGTTTGACAGGTAATCAGCCCCAGCATTTT. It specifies CASGLTGNQPQHF.

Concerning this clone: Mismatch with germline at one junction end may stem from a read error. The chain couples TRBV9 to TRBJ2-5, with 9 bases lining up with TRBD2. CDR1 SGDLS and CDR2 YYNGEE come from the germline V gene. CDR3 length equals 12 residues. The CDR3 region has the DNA TGTGCCAGCAGCGTAGGAAGCGGGGGGTTCAACTTC. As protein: CASSVGSGGFNF.

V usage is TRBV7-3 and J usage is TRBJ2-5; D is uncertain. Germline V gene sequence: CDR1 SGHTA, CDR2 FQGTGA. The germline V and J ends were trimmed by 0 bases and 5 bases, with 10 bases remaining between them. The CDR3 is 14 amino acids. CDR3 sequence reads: CASSLTSSRETQYF. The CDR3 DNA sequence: TGTGCCAGCAGCTTAACCTCCTCTCGGGAGACCCAGTACTTC.

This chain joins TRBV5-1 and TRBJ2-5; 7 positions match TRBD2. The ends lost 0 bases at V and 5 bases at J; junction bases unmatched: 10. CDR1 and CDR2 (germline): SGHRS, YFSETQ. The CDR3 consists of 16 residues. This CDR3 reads CASSLAGGGVTETQYF. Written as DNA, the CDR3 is TGCGCCAGCAGCTTGGCCGGGGGAGGGGTGACGGAGACCCAGTACTTC.

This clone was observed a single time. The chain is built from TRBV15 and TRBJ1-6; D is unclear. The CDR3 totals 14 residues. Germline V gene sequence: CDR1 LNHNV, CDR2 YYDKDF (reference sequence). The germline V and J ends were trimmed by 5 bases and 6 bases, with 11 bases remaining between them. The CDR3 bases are TGTGCCACCAGCGCAGAATATATTAATTCACCCCTCCACTTT. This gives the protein CATSAEYINSPLHF.

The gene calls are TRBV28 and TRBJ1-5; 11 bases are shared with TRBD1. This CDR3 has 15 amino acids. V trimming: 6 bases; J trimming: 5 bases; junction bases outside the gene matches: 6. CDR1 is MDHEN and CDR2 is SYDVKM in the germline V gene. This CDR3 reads CASRSWTGGYQPQHF. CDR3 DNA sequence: TGTGCCAGCAGGTCCTGGACAGGGGGCTATCAGCCCCAGCATTTT.

The CDR3: CSVGEPVGELFF. CDR3 nucleotides: TGCAGCGTGGGCGAGCCGGTCGGGGAGCTGTTTTTT. The chain links TRBV29-1 to TRBJ2-2; the D is unclear. The V end lost 6 bases, the J end lost 7 bases, and 12 bases lay between the germline ends. CDR3 length: 12 residues. The germline gives CDR1 SQVTM, CDR2 ANQGSEA.

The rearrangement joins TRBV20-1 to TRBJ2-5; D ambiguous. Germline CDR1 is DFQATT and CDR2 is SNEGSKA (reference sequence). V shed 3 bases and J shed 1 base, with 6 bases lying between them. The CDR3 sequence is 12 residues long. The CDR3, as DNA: TGCAGTGCTAGTTCTCTCCAAGAGACCCAGTACTTC. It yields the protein CSASSLQETQYF.

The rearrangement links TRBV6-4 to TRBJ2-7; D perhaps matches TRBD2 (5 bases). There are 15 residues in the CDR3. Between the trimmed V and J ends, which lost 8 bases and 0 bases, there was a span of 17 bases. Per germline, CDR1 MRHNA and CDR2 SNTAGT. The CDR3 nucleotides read TGTGCCAGCGGACGCGAGCGGAGACCCTCCTACGAGCAGTACTTC. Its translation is CASGRERRPSYEQYF.

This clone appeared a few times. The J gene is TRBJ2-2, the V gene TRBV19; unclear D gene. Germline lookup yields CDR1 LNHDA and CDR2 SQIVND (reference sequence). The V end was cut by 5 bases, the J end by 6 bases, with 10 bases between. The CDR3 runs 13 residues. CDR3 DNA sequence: TGTGCCAGTAGTCAGGATTGGGCCGGGGAGCTGTTTTTT. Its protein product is CASSQDWAGELFF.

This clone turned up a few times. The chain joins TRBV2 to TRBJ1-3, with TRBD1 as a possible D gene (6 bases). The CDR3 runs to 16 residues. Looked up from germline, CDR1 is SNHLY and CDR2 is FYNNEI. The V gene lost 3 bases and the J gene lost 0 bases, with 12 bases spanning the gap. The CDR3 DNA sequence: TGTGCCAGCAGTGAGGGTACAGGGAACTCTGGAAACACCATATATTTT. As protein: CASSEGTGNSGNTIYF.

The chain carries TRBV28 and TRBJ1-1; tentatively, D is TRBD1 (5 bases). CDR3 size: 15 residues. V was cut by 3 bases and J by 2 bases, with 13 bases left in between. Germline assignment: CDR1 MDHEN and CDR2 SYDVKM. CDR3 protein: CASSLPSGGNTEAFF. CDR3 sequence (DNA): TGTGCCAGCAGTTTGCCCTCCGGGGGAAACACTGAAGCTTTCTTT.

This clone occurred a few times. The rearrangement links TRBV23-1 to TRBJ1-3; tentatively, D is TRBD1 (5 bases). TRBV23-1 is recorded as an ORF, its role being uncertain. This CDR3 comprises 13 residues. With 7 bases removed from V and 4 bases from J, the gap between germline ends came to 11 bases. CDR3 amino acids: CASTRVLGNTIYF. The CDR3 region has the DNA TGCGCCAGCACCAGGGTGCTGGGAAACACCATATATTTT.

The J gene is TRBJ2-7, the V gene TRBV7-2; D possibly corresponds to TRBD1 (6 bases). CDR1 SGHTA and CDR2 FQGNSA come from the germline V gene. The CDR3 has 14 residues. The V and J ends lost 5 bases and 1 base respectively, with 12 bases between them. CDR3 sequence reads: CASSITGPSYEQYF. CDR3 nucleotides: TGTGCCAGCAGCATAACAGGGCCATCCTACGAGCAGTACTTC.

The CDR3 loop reads CASSIHKEGSQNIQYF. The CDR3 coding sequence is TGTGCCAGTAGTATTCACAAGGAGGGCTCGCAAAACATTCAGTACTTC. The genes are TRBV19 and TRBJ2-4; D may be TRBD2 (6 bases). Germline CDR1 is LNHDA and CDR2 is SQIVND (reference sequence). Trimming shortened V by 3 bases and J by 5 bases, and 17 bases separated the two germline ends. The CDR3 extends over 16 amino acids.

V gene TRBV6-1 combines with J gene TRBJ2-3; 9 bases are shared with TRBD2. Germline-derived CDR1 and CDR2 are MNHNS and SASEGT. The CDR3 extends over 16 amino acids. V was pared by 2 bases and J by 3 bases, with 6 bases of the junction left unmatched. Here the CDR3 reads CASSEWEGLATDTQYF. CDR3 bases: TGTGCCAGCAGTGAATGGGAGGGACTAGCAACAGATACGCAGTATTTT.